The T cell receptor (beta chain) under discussion was sequenced for a study of Graves' ophthalmopathy and Graves' hyperthyroidism. CDR3 regions of TCR beta were amplified from RNA transcripts. Following a first-round RT-PCR that used HTBI primers, a second-round multiplex PCR was carried out. TCRdb independently ran MiXCR on the multiplex PCR reads; one entry per CDR3 protein. The sample lists hundreds of thousands of distinct CDR3 sequences; roughly 21% were seen once. Regarding the study as a whole: A roughly 84% specificity and around 86% sensitivity were achieved by a 13-signature model that separated ophthalmopathy from stable hyperthyroidism.

This clonotype was detected many times. Its antigen is unidentified. Certain patients, namely those with other autoimmune diseases, uncontrolled infections, pregnancy or lactation, were excluded. PBMCs came from less than 12 ml of fresh peripheral blood. The CDR3 extends over 14 amino acids. Per germline, CDR1 SEHNR and CDR2 FQNEAQ (reference sequence). V gave up 3 bases and J gave up 2 bases, with 11 bases separating them. The V and J genes are TRBV7-9 and TRBJ2-7; possibly TRBD1 for D (5 bases). This clonotype was obtained from a woman aged 18-29 years with stable Graves' hyperthyroidism. Source material: peripheral blood. Here the CDR3 reads CASSLAGIAYEQYF. The CDR3 nucleotides read TGTGCCAGCAGCTTGGCAGGGATCGCCTACGAGCAGTACTTC.